This T cell receptor (beta chain) was sequenced in a study of beta chain features in type 1 diabetes. Study-level results: Significant though moderate, a shortening of TCRB CDR3s appeared in all four CD4+ subsets of Type 1 diabetes patients. Cells expressing TCR highly could be over-represented by cDNA sequencing. There was no resolution here of whether HLA type influences TCRB rearrangement. Patients with type 1 diabetes showed fewer VDJ junction insertions and more deletions.

A word on this clone: The target antigen is unknown.

Purity exceeding 95% was reached by all sorted populations. cDNA synthesis used the whole RNA isolate, giving expressed TCRB sequences. Here immunoSEQ multiplex PCR was the method, and the copy in TCRdb shows in-frame clones only, minus some. The table records about 170,000 clones, 7% to 9% of them present only once. Sequenced sample: central memory CD4+ T cells from blood. The TCR sequence derives from a man in his late teens or twenties with type 1 diabetes.

CDR3 sequence: CATKLAGGSSYNEQFF. The CDR3 DNA sequence: TGTGCCACCAAACTAGCGGGAGGGAGCTCCTACAATGAGCAGTTCTTC. The J gene is TRBJ2-1, the V gene TRBV28; TRBD2 matches 13 bases. Germline CDR1 reads MDHEN; CDR2 reads SYDVKM. The CDR3 spans 16 residues. The V segment lost 10 bases and the J segment 0 bases; nucleotides outside the gene matches: 6.